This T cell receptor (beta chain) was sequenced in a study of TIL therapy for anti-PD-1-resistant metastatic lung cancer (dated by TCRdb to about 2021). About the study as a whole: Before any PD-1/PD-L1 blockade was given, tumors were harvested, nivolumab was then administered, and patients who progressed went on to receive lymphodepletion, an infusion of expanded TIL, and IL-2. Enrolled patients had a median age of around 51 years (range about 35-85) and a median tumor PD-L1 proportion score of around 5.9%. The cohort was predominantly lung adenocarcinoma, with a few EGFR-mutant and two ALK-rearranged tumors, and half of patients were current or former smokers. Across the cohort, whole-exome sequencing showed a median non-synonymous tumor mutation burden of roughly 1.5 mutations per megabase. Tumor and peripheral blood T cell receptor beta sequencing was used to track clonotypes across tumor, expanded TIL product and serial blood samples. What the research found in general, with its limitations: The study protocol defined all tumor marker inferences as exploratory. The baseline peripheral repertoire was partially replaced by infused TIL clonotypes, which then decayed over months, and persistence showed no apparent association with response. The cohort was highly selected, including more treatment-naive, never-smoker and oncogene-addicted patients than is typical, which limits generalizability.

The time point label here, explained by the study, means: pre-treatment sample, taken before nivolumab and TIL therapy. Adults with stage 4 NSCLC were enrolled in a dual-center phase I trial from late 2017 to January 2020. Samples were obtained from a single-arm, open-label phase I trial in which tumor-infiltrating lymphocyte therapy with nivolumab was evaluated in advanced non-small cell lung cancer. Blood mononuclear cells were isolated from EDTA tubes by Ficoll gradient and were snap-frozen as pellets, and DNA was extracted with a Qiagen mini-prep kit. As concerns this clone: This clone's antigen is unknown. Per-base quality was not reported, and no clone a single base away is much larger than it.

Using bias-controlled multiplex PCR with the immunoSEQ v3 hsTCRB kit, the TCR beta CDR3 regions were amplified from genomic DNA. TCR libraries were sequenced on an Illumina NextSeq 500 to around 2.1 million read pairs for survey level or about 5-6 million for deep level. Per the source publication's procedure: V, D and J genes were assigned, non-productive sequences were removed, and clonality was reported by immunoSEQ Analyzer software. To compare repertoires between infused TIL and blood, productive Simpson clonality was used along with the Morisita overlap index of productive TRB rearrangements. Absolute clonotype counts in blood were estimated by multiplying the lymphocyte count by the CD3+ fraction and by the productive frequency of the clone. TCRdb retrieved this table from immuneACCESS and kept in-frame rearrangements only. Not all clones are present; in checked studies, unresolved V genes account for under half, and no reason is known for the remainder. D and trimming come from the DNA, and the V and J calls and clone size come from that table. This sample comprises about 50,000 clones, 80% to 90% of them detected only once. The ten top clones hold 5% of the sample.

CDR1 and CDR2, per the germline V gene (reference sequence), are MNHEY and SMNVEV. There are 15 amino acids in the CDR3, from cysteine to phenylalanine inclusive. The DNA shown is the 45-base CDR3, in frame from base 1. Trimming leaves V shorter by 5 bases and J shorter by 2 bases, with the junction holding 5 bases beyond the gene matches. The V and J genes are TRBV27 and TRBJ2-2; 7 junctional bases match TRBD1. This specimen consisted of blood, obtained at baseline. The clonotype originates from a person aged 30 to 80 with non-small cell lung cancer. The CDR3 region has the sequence CASSPIGGNTGELFF. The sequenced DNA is TGTGCCAGCAGTCCAATAGGGGGCAACACCGGGGAGCTGTTTTTT.